This is a list of T cell receptor beta chains from one sample in a study of blood T cells in healthy people across ages. From the 5' RACE reads, TCRdb called clonotypes with MiXCR, one entry per CDR3 protein. The sample carries approximately 880,000 distinct CDR3 sequences, about 48% recorded once. The sequenced material came from blood. The source is a man aged 30 to 39 in good health. Each CDR3 is given with its conserved first and last residue. Each record gives: D gene, clone size, V gene, J gene, CDR3 DNA, CDR3 protein. A D gene is named only where the DNA matches it firmly. Only some rows state a clone size, as once, few, many or a class for expanded clones.

NA	NA	TRBV20-1	TRBJ2-7	TGCAGTGCCAGAGTAAATGGACAGAGCTCCTACAATGAGCAGTACTTC	CSARVNGQSSYNEQYF
NA	NA	TRBV6-1	TRBJ1-5	TGTGCCAGCAGTGGGGGGACTAGGGGCAATCAGCCCCAGCATTTT	CASSGGTRGNQPQHF
TRBD1	NA	TRBV6-2/TRBV6-3	TRBJ2-1	TGTGCCAGCAGTTACTCGACAGGGGAGTCCTACAATGAGCAGTTCTTC	CASSYSTGESYNEQFF
NA	NA	TRBV7-2	TRBJ2-7	TGTGCCAGCAGCTTAGGGACTCGAGCCTACGAGCAGTACTTC	CASSLGTRAYEQYF
NA	NA	TRBV13	TRBJ1-1	TGTGCCAGCAGCTTATGGGTTCCTGGGCGTACTGAAGCTTTCTTT	CASSLWVPGRTEAFF
TRBD1	once	TRBV11-2	TRBJ2-1	TGTGCCGGCAGCTTGGTGACAGGGGTTGAGCAGTTCTTC	CAGSLVTGVEQFF
TRBD1	few	TRBV12-3/TRBV12-4	TRBJ1-1	TGTGCCAGCAGCGACAGGGGTATGAACACTGAAGCTTTCTTT	CASSDRGMNTEAFF
TRBD1	few	TRBV19	TRBJ2-1	TGTGCCAGTAGCCGTGGGGACAGCCTTAGCAATGAGCAGTTCTTC	CASSRGDSLSNEQFF
NA	few	TRBV10-3	TRBJ2-1	TGTGCCGTGTCGTCTCCTGGACCTAGCTCCTACAATGAGCAGTTCTTC	CAVSSPGPSSYNEQFF
TRBD1	NA	TRBV29-1	TRBJ1-5	TGCAGCGTTGCAGGGGGCGGCAATCAGCCCCAGCATTTT	CSVAGGGNQPQHF
NA	many	TRBV6-5	TRBJ2-3	TGTGCCAGCAGTTACTTCAGCACGCAGTATTTT	CASSYFSTQYF
NA	few	TRBV20-1	TRBJ2-7	TGCAGTGCGCACCGGCAGGGCTACGAGCAGTACTTC	CSAHRQGYEQYF
NA	NA	TRBV7-2	TRBJ1-2	TGTGCCAGCAGCTTACAGGGAAGCGATAGCTACACCTTC	CASSLQGSDSYTF
TRBD2	many	TRBV9	TRBJ2-1	TGTGCCAGCAGCGGGGGACTAGCGGACTACAATGAGCAGTTCTTC	CASSGGLADYNEQFF
NA	NA	TRBV4-3	TRBJ2-1	TGCGCCAGCAGTAAAGGGACGGGCTACAATGAGCAGTTCTTC	CASSKGTGYNEQFF
NA	few	TRBV15	TRBJ2-1	TGTGCCACCAGCCCTTACACGAACAATGAGCAGTTCTTC	CATSPYTNNEQFF
NA	NA	TRBV4-3	TRBJ2-3	TGCGCCAGCAGCCAAGGGAGTGTGGGGGGAACTACAGATACGCAGTATTTT	CASSQGSVGGTTDTQYF
TRBD2	NA	TRBV3-1	TRBJ2-1	TGTGCCAGCAGCCAAATGACTAGCGGGGGAAGGATGAATGAGCAGTTCTTC	CASSQMTSGGRMNEQFF